This record concerns one TCR beta chain sequence. What it binds is unknown. The data were obtained in a study of metastatic and nonmetastatic thyroid tumors. Study-level information: Repertoires from blood and tumor or nodule tissue of malignant and benign thyroid patients were compared. General study findings and limits: Malignant tumors reportedly showed significantly higher TCR beta diversity than benign nodules in both blood and tumor.

All patients reached thyroid surgery having received no treatment beforehand. TCRdb reanalyzed the PCR reads via MiXCR. The sample lists about 26,000 clones, roughly 24% occurring once. This CDR3 contains 14 residues. Germline values: CDR1 SGHAT, CDR2 FQNNGV. V lost 5 bases to trimming and J lost 5 bases, with 12 bases between them. The sample was blood. The TCR comes from a female donor with papillary thyroid cancer or a benign thyroid nodule (not recorded which). Some clones in this sample may be carry-over from other donors' samples. The rearrangement joins TRBV11-2 to TRBJ1-4; D is unresolved. The CDR3 sequence: CASSPMRGNEKLFF. The CDR3 DNA sequence: TGTGCCAGCAGCCCAATGCGGGGAAATGAAAAACTGTTTTTT.